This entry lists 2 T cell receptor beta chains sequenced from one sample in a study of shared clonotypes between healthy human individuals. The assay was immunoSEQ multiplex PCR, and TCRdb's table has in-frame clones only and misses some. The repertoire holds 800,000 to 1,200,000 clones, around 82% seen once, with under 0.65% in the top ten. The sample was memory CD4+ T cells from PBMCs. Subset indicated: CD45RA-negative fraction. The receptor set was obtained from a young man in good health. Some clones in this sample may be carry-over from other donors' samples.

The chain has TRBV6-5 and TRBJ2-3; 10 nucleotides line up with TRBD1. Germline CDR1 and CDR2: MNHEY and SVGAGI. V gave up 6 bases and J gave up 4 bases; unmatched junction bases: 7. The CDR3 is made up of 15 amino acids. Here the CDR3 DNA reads TGTGCCAGCAGAAGCGGGACAGGGGCCCCAGATACGCAGTATTTT. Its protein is CASRSGTGAPDTQYF.

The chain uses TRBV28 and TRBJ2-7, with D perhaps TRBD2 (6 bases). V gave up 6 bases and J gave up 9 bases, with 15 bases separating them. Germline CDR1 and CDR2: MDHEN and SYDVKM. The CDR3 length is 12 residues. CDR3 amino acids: CASSRGVQGQYF. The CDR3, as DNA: TGTGCCAGCAGCCGCGGGGTTCAAGGGCAGTACTTC.